This T cell receptor beta chain originates from a study of T cells after posttransplantation cyclophosphamide. Study-level points and caveats: Donor-recipient repertoire similarity was low at 1-2 months, rising over year one. TRB clonality was highly associated with recipient CMV seropositivity and reactivation. TRB overlap between skin or GI tissue T cells and blood was limited.

In the case of this clone: No antigen is known for it.

Methotrexate plus calcineurin inhibitor accompanied controls' myeloablative marrow transplants; sampling was 1 year later. Germline values: CDR1 SNHLY, CDR2 FYNNEI. J lost 6 bases, V lost 8 bases, and 1 base had no gene match. The CDR3 consists of 12 residues. Measured with immunoSEQ multiplex PCR; TCRdb has only the in-frame clones, and not every one. The data contain fewer than 20,000 clones, approximately 78% of them singletons. The rearrangement links TRBV2 to TRBJ2-2; 9 bases are a match to TRBD2. The origin of this receptor is a male patient in his thirties who received an allogeneic stem cell transplant from an unrelated donor, was CMV-positive, and had acute and chronic GVHD. Some T cells may originate from the graft donor. The specimen was PBMCs, collected around 59 weeks after allogeneic stem cell transplant with calcineurin inhibitor and methotrexate. The chain's CDR3 is CASRLAAGELFF. DNA for the CDR3: TGTGCCAGCCGACTAGCGGCCGGGGAGCTGTTTTTT.